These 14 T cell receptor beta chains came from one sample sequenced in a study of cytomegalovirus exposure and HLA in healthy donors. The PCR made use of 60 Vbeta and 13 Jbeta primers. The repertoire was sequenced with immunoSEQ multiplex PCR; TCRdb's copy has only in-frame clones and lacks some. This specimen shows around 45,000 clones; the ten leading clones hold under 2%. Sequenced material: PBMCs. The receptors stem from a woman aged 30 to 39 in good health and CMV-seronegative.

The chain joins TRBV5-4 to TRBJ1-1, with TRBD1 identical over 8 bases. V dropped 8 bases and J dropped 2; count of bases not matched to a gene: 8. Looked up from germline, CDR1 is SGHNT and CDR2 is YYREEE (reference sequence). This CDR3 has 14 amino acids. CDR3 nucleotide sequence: TGTGCCAGTGGCGACAGGGGCGTTAACACTGAAGCTTTCTTT. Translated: CASGDRGVNTEAFF.

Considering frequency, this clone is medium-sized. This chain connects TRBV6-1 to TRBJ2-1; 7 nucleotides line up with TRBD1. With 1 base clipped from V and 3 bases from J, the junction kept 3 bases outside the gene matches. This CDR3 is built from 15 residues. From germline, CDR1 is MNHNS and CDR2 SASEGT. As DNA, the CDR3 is TGTGCCAGCAGTGAAGGGACAGGTGACTACAATGAGCAGTTCTTC. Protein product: CASSEGTGDYNEQFF.

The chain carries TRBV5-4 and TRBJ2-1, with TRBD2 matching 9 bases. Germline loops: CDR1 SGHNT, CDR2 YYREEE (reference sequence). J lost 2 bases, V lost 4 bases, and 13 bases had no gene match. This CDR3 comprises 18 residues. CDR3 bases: TGTGCCAGCAGCCCAGGGCCCAGCGGGGGGCCGGCCTACAATGAGCAGTTCTTC. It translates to CASSPGPSGGPAYNEQFF.

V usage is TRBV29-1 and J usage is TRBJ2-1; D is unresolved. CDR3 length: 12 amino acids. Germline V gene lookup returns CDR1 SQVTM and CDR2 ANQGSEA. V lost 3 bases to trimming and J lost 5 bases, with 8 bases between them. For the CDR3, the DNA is TGCAGCGTTGAGGGCTTAGACAATGAGCAGTTCTTC. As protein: CSVEGLDNEQFF.

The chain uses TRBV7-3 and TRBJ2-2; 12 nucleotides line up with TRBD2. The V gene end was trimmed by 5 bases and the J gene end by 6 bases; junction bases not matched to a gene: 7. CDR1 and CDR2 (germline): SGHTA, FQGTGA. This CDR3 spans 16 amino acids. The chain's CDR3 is CASSARLAGAAGELFF. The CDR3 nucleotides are TGTGCCAGCAGCGCCAGACTAGCGGGAGCCGCCGGGGAGCTGTTTTTT.

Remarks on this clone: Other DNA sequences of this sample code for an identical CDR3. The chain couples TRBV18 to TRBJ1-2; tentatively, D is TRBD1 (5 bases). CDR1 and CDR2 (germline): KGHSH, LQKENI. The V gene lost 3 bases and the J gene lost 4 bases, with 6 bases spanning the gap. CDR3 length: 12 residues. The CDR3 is CASSPDSYGYTF. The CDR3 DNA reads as TGTGCCAGCTCACCCGACAGCTATGGCTACACCTTC.

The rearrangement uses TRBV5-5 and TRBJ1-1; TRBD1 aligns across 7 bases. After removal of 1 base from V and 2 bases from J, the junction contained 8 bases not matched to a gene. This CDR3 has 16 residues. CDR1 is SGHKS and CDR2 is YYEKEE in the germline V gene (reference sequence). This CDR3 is CASSLLMGTANTEAFF. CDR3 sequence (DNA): TGTGCCAGCAGCTTGCTCATGGGGACAGCTAACACTGAAGCTTTCTTT.

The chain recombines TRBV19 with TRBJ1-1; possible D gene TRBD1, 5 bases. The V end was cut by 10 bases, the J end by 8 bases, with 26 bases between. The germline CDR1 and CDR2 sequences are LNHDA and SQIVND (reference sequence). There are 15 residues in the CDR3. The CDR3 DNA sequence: TGTGCCACCAACCGAGTAACCCTCAGGACACCCGAAGCTTTCTTT. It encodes CATNRVTLRTPEAFF.

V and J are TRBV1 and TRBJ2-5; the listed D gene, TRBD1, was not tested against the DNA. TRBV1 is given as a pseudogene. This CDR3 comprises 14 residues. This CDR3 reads CTSSPGESQETQYF. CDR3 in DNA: TGCACCAGCAGCCCAGGGGAGAGCCAAGAGACCCAGTACTTC.

In DNA, the CDR3 is TGTGCCAGCAGCTTAGTGACTAGCGGTAACTACGAGCAGTACTTC. Translated, it gives CASSLVTSGNYEQYF. This chain links TRBV7-2 with TRBJ2-7, with 9 positions matching TRBD2. The length of the CDR3 is 15 residues. Germline lookup yields CDR1 SGHTA and CDR2 FQGNSA. V shed 1 base and J 3 bases; nucleotides not matched to a gene: 4.

The CDR3 coding sequence is TGCAGTGTTGAGGGAACCGATGAGCAGTTCTTC. As protein: CSVEGTDEQFF. The chain joins TRBV20-1 to TRBJ2-1, with D tentatively TRBD2 (5 bases). The CDR3 runs 11 residues. V was clipped by 7 bases and J by 8 bases, with 12 bases between them. Germline CDR1 and CDR2: DFQATT and SNEGSKA (reference sequence).

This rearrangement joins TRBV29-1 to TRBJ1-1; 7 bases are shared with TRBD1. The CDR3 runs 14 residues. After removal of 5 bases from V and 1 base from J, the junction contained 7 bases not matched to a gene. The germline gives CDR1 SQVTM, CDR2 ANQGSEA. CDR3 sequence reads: CSVIRGRANTEAFF. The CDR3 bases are TGCAGCGTTATAAGGGGGCGGGCGAACACTGAAGCTTTCTTT.

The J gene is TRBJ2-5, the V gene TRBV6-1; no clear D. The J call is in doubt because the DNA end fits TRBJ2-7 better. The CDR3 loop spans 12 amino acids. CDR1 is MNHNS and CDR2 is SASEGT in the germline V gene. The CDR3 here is CASSEIIYEQYF. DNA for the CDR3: TGTGCCAGCAGTGAAATCATCTACGAGCAGTACTTC.

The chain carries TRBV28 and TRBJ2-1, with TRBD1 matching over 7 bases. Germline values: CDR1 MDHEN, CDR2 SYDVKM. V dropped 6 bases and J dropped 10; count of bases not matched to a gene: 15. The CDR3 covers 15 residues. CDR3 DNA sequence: TGTGCCAGCAGCTCCCCACCGACAGGGCGCCGAGAGCAGTTCTTC. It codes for CASSSPPTGRREQFF.